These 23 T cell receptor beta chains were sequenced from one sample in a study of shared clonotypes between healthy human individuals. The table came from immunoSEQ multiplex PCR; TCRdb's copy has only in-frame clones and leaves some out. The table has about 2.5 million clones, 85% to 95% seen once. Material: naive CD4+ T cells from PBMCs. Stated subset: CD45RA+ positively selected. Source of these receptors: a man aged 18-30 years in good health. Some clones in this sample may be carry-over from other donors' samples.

The CDR3 reads CASSEAPGNSGNTIYF. In nucleotides, the CDR3 is TGTGCCAGCAGTGAAGCCCCCGGGAACTCTGGAAACACCATATATTTT. V and J are TRBV6-1 and TRBJ1-3; no clear D gene. CDR1 and CDR2 from the germline V gene are MNHNS and SASEGT. The V gene lost 0 bases and the J gene lost 0 bases, with 9 bases spanning the gap. CDR3 length equals 16 residues.

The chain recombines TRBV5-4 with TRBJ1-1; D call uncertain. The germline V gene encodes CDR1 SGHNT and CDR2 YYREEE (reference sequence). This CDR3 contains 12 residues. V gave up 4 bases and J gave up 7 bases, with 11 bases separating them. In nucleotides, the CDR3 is TGTGCCAGCAGCCCTAACACGGGTGAAGCTTTCTTT. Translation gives CASSPNTGEAFF. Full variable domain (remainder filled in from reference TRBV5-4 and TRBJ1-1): ETGVTQSPTHLIKTRGQQVTLRCSSQSGHNTVSWYQQALGQGPQFIFQYYREEENGRGNFPPRFSGLQFPNYSSELNVNALELDDSALYLCASSPNTGEAFFGQGTRLTVV.

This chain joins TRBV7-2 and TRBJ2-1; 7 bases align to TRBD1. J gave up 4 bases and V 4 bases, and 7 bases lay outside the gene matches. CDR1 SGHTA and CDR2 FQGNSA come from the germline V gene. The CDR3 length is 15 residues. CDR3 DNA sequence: TGTGCCAGCAGCTCGCAAGGACAGGTATACAATGAGCAGTTCTTC. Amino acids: CASSSQGQVYNEQFF.

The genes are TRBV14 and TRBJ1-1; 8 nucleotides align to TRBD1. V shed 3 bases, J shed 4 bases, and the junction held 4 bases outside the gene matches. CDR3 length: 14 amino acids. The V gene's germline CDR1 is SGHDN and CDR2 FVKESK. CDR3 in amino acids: CASSHRGRVTEAFF. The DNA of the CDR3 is TGTGCCAGCAGCCACAGGGGGCGGGTCACTGAAGCTTTCTTT.

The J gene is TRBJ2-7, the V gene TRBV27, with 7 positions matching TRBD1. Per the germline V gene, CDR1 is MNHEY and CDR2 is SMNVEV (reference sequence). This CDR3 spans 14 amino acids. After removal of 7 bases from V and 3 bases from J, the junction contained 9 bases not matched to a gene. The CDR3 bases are TGTGCCAGCACTAGGACAGGTGGGGACTACGAGCAGTACTTC. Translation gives CASTRTGGDYEQYF.

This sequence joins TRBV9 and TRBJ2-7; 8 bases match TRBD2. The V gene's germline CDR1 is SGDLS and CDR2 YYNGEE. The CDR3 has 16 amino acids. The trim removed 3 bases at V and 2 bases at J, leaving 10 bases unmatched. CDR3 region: CASSARGSGATYEQYF. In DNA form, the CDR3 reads TGTGCCAGCAGCGCCCGGGGTAGCGGGGCAACCTACGAGCAGTACTTC.

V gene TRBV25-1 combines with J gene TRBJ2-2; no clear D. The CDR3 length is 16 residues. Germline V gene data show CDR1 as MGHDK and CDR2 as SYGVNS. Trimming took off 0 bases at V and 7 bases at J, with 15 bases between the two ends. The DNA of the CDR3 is TGTGCCAGCAGTGAATATCCGAGGACGGAGCGCGGGGAGCTGTTTTTT. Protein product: CASSEYPRTERGELFF.

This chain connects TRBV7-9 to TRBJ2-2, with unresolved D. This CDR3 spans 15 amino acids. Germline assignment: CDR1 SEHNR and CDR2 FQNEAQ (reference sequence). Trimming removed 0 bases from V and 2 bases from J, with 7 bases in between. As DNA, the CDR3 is TGTGCCAGCAGCTTAGCCCGGGTAAACACCGGGGAGCTGTTTTTT. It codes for CASSLARVNTGELFF.

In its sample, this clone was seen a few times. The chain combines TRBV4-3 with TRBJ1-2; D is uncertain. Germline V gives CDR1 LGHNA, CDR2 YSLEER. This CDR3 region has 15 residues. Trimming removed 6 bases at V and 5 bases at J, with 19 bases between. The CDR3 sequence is CASSYELSRVYGYTF. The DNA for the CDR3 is TGCGCCAGCAGTTATGAACTTTCTCGTGTTTATGGCTACACCTTC.

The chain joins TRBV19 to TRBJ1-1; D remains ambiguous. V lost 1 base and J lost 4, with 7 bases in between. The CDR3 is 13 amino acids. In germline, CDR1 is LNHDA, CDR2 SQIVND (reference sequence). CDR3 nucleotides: TGTGCCAGTAGTATAGGGTGGGGCACTGAAGCTTTCTTT. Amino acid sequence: CASSIGWGTEAFF.

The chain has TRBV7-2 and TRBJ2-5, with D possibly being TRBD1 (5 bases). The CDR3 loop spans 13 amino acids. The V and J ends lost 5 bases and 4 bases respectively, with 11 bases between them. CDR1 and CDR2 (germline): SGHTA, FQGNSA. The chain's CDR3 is CASSKGVGETQYF. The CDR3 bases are TGTGCCAGCAGCAAAGGGGTTGGAGAGACCCAGTACTTC.

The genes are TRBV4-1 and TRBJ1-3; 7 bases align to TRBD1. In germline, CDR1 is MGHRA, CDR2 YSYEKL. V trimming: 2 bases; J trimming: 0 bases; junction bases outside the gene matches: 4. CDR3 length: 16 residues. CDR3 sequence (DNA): TGCGCCAGCAGCCAACCTACAGGGGACTCTGGAAACACCATATATTTT. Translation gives CASSQPTGDSGNTIYF.

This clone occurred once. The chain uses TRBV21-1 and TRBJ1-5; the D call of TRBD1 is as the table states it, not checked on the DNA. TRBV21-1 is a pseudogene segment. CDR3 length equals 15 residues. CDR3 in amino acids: CASSARTGSNQPQHF. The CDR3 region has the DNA TGTGCCAGCAGCGCCAGGACAGGGTCCAATCAGCCCCAGCATTTT.

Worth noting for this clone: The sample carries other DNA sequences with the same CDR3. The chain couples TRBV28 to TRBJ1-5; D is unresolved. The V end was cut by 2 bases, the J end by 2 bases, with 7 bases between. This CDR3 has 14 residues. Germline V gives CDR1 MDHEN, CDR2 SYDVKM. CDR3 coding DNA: TGTGCCAGCAGTTTAACTGGGGGCAATCAGCCCCAGCATTTT. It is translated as CASSLTGGNQPQHF.

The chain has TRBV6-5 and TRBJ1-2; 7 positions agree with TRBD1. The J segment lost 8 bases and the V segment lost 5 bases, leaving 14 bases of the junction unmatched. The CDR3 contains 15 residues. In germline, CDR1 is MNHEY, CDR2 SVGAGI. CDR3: CASSPWEDRRGGYTF. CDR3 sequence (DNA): TGTGCCAGCAGTCCCTGGGAGGACAGGCGTGGGGGCTACACCTTC.

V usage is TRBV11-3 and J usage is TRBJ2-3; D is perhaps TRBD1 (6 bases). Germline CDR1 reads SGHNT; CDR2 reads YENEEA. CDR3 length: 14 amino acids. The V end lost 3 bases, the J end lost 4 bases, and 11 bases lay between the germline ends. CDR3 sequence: CASSFSRGPDTQYF. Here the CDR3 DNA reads TGTGCCAGCAGCTTTAGCAGGGGCCCAGATACGCAGTATTTT.

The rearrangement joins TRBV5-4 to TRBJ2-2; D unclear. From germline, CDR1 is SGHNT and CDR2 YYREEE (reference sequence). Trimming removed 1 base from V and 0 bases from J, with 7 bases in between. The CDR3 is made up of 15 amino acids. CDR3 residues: CASSLTTANTGELFF. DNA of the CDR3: TGTGCCAGCAGCTTGACTACGGCGAACACCGGGGAGCTGTTTTTT.

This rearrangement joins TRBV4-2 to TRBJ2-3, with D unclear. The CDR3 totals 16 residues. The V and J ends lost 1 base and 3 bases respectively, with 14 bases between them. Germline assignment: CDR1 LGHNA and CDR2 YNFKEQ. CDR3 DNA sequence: TGTGCCAGCAGCCAAGTCGCCGGTCAAACTACAGATACGCAGTATTTT. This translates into CASSQVAGQTTDTQYF.

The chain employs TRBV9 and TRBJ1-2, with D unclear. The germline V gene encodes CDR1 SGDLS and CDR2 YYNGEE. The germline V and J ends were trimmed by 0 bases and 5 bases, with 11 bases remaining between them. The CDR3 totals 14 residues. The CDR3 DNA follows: TGTGCCAGCAGCGTAGGTACAGCTGTATATGGCTACACCTTC. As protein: CASSVGTAVYGYTF.

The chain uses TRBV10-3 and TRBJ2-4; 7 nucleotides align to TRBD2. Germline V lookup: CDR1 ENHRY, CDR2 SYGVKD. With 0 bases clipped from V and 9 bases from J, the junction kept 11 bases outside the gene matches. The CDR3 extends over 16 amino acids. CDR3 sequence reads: CAISESIGAGDGIQYF. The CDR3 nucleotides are TGTGCCATCAGTGAGTCGATCGGGGCGGGGGATGGCATTCAGTACTTC.

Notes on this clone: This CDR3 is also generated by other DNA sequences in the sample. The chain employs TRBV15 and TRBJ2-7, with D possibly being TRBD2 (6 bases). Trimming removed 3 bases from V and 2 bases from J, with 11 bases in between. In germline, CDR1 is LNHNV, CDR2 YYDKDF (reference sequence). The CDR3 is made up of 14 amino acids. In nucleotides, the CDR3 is TGTGCCACCAGCAGGGGGACTGGGCCCTACGAGCAGTACTTC. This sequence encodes CATSRGTGPYEQYF. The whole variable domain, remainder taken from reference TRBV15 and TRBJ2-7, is DAMVIQNPRYQVTQFGKPVTLSCSQTLNHNVMYWYQQKSSQAPKLLFHYYDKDFNNEADTPDNFQSRRPNTSFCFLDIRSPGLGDTAMYLCATSRGTGPYEQYFGPGTRLTVT.

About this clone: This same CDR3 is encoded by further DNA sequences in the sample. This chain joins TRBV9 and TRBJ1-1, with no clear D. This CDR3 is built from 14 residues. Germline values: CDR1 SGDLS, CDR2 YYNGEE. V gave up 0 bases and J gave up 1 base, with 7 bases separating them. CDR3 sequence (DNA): TGTGCCAGCAGCGTAGGTTCCCAGAACACTGAAGCTTTCTTT. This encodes CASSVGSQNTEAFF.

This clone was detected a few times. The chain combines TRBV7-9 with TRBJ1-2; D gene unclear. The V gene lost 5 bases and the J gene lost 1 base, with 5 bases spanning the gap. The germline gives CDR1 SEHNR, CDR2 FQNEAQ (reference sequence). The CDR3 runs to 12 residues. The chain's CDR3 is CASSGVNYGYTF. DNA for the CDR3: TGTGCCAGCAGCGGGGTTAACTATGGCTACACCTTC.